This T cell receptor beta chain derives from a study of control samples from healthy donors and cancer patients. There are 13 residues in the CDR3. V dropped 1 base and J dropped 0 bases, with 5 bases sitting between them. CDR1 GTSNPN and CDR2 SVGIG come from the germline V gene (reference sequence). Libraries were prepared by immunoSEQ multiplex PCR; TCRdb keeps only in-frame clonotypes and omits some of them. The sample has some 150,000 clones; roughly 89% are singletons. The chain is built from TRBV30 and TRBJ2-3; D is undetermined. The receptor's source is a woman aged 30 to 39 in good health. Sequenced sample: blood. The CDR3, as DNA: TGTGCCTGGAGTGGGATGAGCACAGATACGCAGTATTTT. It codes for CAWSGMSTDTQYF.